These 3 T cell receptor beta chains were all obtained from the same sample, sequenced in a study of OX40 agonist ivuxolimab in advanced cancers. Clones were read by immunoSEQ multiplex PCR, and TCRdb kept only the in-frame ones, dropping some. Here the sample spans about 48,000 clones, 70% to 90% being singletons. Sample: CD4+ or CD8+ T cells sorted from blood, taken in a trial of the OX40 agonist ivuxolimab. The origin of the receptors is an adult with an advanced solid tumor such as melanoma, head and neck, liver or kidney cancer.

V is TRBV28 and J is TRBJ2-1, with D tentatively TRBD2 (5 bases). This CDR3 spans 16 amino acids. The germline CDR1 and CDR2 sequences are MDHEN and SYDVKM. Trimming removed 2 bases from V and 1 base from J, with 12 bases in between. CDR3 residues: CASSLEGVRSYNEQFF. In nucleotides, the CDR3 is TGTGCCAGCAGTTTAGAGGGCGTGAGGTCCTACAATGAGCAGTTCTTC.

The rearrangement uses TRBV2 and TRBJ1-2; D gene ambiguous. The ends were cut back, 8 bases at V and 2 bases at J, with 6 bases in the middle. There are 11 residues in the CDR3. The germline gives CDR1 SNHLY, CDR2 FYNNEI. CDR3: CASPTNYGYTF. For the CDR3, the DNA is TGTGCCAGCCCCACCAACTATGGCTACACCTTC.

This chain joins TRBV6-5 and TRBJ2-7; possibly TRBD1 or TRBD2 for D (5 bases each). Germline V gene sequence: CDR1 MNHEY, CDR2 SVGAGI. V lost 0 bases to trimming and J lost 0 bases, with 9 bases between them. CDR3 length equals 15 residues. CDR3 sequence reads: CASSYSAGSSYEQYF. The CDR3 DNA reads TGTGCCAGCAGTTACTCGGCAGGGAGCTCCTACGAGCAGTACTTC.